A single sample gave rise to the 9 T cell receptor beta chains below, sequenced in a study of T cell responses to AZD1222 COVID-19 vaccine. Profiling relied on immunoSEQ multiplex PCR, and the TCRdb table lists in-frame clones only, not all of them. The table shows under 150,000 clones, with approximately 90% occurring only once. The starting material was peripheral blood, obtained on day 0 of AZD1222 vaccination. These receptors came from an adult in good health.

This clone has just one count. This chain links TRBV15 with TRBJ2-7, with D perhaps TRBD2 (5 bases). CDR3 length equals 14 residues. In germline, CDR1 is LNHNV, CDR2 YYDKDF (reference sequence). Deletions cut 1 base from V and 2 bases from J, with 9 bases between. The CDR3 bases are TGTGCCACCAGCAGAGGGAGTAGCGCCTACGAGCAGTACTTC. It encodes CATSRGSSAYEQYF.

The chain recombines TRBV5-1 with TRBJ2-1; no definite D call. This CDR3 is built from 14 residues. In germline, CDR1 is SGHRS, CDR2 YFSETQ. Deletions cut 1 base from V and 0 bases from J, with 5 bases between. The CDR3 coding sequence is TGCGCCAGCAGCTTGCAGTCCTCCTACAATGAGCAGTTCTTC. It encodes CASSLQSSYNEQFF.

This sequence joins TRBV9 and TRBJ2-1; D is unclear. Germline CDR1 SGDLS, CDR2 YYNGEE. CDR3 length equals 14 residues. Deletions cut 1 base from V and 10 bases from J, with 15 bases between. The CDR3 sequence: CASSVQVGAKEQFF. CDR3 DNA sequence: TGTGCCAGCAGCGTACAAGTTGGCGCCAAGGAGCAGTTCTTC.

This chain uses TRBV11-3 with TRBJ2-3; D gene ambiguous. Germline CDR1 reads SGHNT; CDR2 reads YENEEA. The CDR3 is 14 amino acids. Trimming shortened V by 5 bases and J by 2 bases, and 11 bases separated the two germline ends. The CDR3 protein is CASSLSQVTDTQYF. CDR3 DNA sequence: TGTGCCAGCAGCCTAAGTCAGGTCACAGATACGCAGTATTTT.

The genes are TRBV24-1 and TRBJ2-7; no clear D. Germline CDR1 is KGHDR and CDR2 is SFDVKD. Trimming took 0 bases from V and 6 from J, leaving 2 bases between them. This CDR3 has 11 residues. Here the CDR3 DNA reads TGTGCCACCAGTGATTTGTCCGAGCAGTACTTC. This encodes CATSDLSEQYF.

The chain couples TRBV6-5 to TRBJ2-4; perhaps TRBD2 as D (5 bases). The CDR3 length is 15 residues. V lost 2 bases and J lost 6, with 14 bases in between. In germline, CDR1 is MNHEY, CDR2 SVGAGI. CDR3 DNA sequence: TGTGCCAGCAGTTACGGAGGCAGCCTCGGAAACATTCAGTACTTC. The encoded protein is CASSYGGSLGNIQYF.

The V call is TRBV5-1, the J call TRBJ2-7; D is possibly TRBD2 (5 bases). The V end lost 1 base, the J end lost 0 bases, and 8 bases lay between the germline ends. Germline values: CDR1 SGHRS, CDR2 YFSETQ. The CDR3 contains 14 residues. Written as DNA, the CDR3 is TGCGCCAGCAGCTTGCGAGGGCACTCCTACGAGCAGTACTTC. This sequence encodes CASSLRGHSYEQYF.

The chain links TRBV23-1 to TRBJ1-2, with D perhaps matching TRBD1 (5 bases). TRBV23-1 is designated an ORF whose function remains uncertain. V gave up 0 bases and J gave up 4 bases, with 18 bases separating them. CDR3 length: 17 amino acids. The CDR3: CASSQSGPGGLVYGYTF. In nucleotides, the CDR3 is TGCGCCAGCAGTCAATCGGGACCGGGCGGCCTAGTCTATGGCTACACCTTC.

Here the CDR3 DNA reads TGTGCCAGCAGTTTGGGGGACAGTGGGGCCAACGTCCTGACTTTC. Encoded protein: CASSLGDSGANVLTF. The chain couples TRBV28 to TRBJ2-6, with TRBD1 matching 7 bases. Germline CDR1 reads MDHEN; CDR2 reads SYDVKM. The CDR3 runs to 15 residues. V trimming: 3 bases; J trimming: 3 bases; junction bases outside the gene matches: 2.